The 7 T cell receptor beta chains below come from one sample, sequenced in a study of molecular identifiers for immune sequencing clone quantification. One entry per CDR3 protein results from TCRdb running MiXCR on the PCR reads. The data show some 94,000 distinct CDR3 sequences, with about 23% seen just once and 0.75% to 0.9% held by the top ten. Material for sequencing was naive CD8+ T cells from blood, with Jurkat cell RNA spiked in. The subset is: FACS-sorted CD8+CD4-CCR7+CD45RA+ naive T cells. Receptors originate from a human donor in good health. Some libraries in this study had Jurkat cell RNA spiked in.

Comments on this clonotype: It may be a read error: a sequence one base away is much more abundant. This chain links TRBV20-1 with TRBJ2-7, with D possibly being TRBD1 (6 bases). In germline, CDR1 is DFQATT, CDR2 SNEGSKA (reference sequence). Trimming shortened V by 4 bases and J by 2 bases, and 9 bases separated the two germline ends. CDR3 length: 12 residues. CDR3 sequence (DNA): TGCAGTGCTACGGACAGCACCTACGAGCAGTACTTC. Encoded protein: CSATDSTYEQYF.

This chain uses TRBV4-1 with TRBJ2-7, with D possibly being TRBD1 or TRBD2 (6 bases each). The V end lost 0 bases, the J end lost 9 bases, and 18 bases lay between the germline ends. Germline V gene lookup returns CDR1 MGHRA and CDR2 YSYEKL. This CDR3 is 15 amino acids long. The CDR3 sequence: CASSQDGTGGLAQYF. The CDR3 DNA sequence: TGCGCCAGCAGCCAAGATGGGACCGGGGGCCTCGCGCAGTACTTC.

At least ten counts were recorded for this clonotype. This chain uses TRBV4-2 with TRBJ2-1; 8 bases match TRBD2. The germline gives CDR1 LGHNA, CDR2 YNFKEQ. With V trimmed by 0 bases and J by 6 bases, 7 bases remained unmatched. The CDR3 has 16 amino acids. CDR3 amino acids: CASSQDLVGRGNEQFF. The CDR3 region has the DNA TGTGCCAGCAGCCAAGATCTGGTCGGGAGGGGCAATGAGCAGTTCTTC.

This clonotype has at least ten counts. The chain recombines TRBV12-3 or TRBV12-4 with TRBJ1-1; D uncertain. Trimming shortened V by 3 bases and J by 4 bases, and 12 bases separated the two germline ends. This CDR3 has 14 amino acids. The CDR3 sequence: CASSFGPRFTEAFF. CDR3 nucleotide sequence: TGTGCCAGCAGTTTCGGTCCAAGATTCACTGAAGCTTTCTTT.

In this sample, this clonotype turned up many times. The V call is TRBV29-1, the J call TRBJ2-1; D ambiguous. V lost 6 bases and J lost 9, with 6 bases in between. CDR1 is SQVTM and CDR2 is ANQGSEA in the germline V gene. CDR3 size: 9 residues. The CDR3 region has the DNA TGCAGCGTGGCAAGTGAGCAGTTCTTC. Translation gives CSVASEQFF.

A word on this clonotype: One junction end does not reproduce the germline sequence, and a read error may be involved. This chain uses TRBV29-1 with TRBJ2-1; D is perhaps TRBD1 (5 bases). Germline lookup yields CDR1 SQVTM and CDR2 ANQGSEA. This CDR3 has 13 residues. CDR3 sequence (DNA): TGCAGCGCCCCAGGGTACTCCTTCAATAAGCAGTTCTTC. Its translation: CSAPGYSFNKQFF.

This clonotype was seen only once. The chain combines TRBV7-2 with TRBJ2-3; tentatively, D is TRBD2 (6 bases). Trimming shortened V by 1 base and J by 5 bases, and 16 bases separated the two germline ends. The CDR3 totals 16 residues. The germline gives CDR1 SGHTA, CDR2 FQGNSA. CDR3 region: CASSLVGRRAVDTQYF. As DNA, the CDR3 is TGTGCCAGCAGCTTAGTCGGCAGGAGGGCCGTAGATACGCAGTATTTT.